The source of this T cell receptor beta chain is a study of beta chain features in type 1 diabetes (dated by TCRdb to the late 2010s). Looking at the study overall: No differences in mean age, gender distribution, total cell number or subset yield were found between patients and healthy donors. A total of some 100,000,000 sorted cells were examined across all samples, and the number of cells per subset was strongly correlated with RNA yield. In the study, TCRB repertoires of sorted circulating CD4+ T cell subsets from recently diagnosed type 1 diabetes patients were compared with those of matched healthy donors. Whereas all 30 or so donors provided naive and central memory subsets, regulatory and stem cell-like memory subsets were isolated from just 8 patients and roughly 8 healthy donors.

This clone was seen a few times. What antigen it recognizes has not been identified. Base qualities are not recorded, but no much larger clone differs from it by a single base. Each donor gave one peripheral blood draw, averaging around 120 mL, which was collected into heparinised tubes. Naive, central memory, regulatory and stem cell-like memory CD4+ T cells were sorted on a BD FACSAria II using a panel including CD45RO, CCR7, CD25, CD127, CD95 and CD27. All sorted populations exceeded 95% purity. PBMCs were isolated right away by Lymphoprep density gradient centrifugation and were stained directly, without culture. Samples were stained and sorted in pairs, with one healthy donor and one patient per experiment, so that batch effects were minimized. Broad study findings and their caveats: Because the HLA sub-analyses included only small numbers of individuals, any influence of HLA type on TCRB rearrangement was left unresolved. Fewer insertions and more nucleotide deletions at VDJ recombination sites were observed in patients with type 1 diabetes, implying thymic rearrangement abnormalities. Shorter templates might be favored by PCR, yet because patient and control samples were amplified and corrected together, any such skew would affect both groups equally. In all four CD4+ subsets, TCRB CDR3 length was moderately but significantly shorter in type 1 diabetes patients. Naive, central memory and regulatory TCRB repertoires appeared more similar among patients than among healthy donors. Because cDNA was sequenced instead of genomic DNA, highly expressing activated cells could be over-represented, though the groups showed no difference in activation or CD3 levels.

All of the isolated RNA was reverse transcribed with the High Capacity cDNA Reverse Transcription Kit, so expressed TCRB transcripts were sequenced. Deep immunoSEQ sequencing was applied to naive, central memory and regulatory T cell samples, giving an average of around 3.4 million total reads per sample. Sorted cells were lysed in RLT buffer and RNA was extracted with DNase-treated RNeasy Micro or Mini kits, depending on cell number. Each cell subset was processed on its own to prevent cross-contamination, while patient and healthy donor samples were processed together. TCRB sequences were amplified from cDNA with the immunoSEQ multiplex PCR, producing 87-bp fragments spanning the CDR3 region. Amplicons were sequenced on the Illumina HiSeq platform. Under the source paper's analysis protocol: PCR bias was corrected computationally using synthetic template baselines, and reads within Hamming distance 2 were collapsed, with unmergeable singletons discarded. Reads were aligned against IMGT to assign V, D and J genes, CDR3 length and insertions or deletions at six rearrangement sites. Within each subset, clonotype counts were normalized to sorted cell number, after which true diversity and Gini coefficients were computed with the tcR R package. Repertoire sharing was quantified using the overlap coefficient calculated on TCRB nucleotide sequences. Not all clones reach the TCRdb copy of this immuneACCESS table, which keeps in-frame sequences only. Checked studies attribute under half of the gap to unresolved V genes and leave the rest unexplained. The DNA gave D and trimming, while V, J and clone size come from that table. In this sample the table shows about 390,000 clones, 8.5% to 10% of which occur a single time. Clones ranked in the top ten supply less than 0.65% of the sample.

V and J lose 7 bases and 6 bases, and a span of 13 bases separates them. The CDR3 goes from the cysteine to the phenylalanine over 13 residues. Only the CDR3 part of the read is kept: 39 bases, read in frame from the first base. The germline V gene gives CDR1 as SNHLY and CDR2 as FYNNEI. This chain is built from TRBV2 and TRBJ1-5; 6 matching bases give a weak D call of TRBD1. This clonotype was obtained from a man aged 25 to 40 with type 1 diabetes. Material for sequencing was central memory CD4+ T cells from blood. This receptor carries the CDR3 CASMQGSSQPQHF. In nucleotide form, the sequence is TGTGCCAGCATGCAGGGGTCGAGTCAGCCCCAGCATTTT.